These T cell receptor beta chains were read from a single sample in a study of PD-L1 blockade in urothelial cancer. TCRdb keeps only in-frame clones here, not all; method: immunoSEQ multiplex PCR. The sample lists about 74,000 clones, 84% seen once, with about 5.1% in the top ten. The sample consisted of PBMCs, taken around atezolizumab (anti-PD-L1) treatment. The receptors come from a man in his sixties or seventies with urothelial cancer. Each CDR3 is given with its conserved first and last residue. D genes are given only for firm matches. The size entry is marked missing in some rows and otherwise reads once, few, many or a size class.

abundance | len | j_gene | v_gene | d_gene | CDR3aa | CDR3nt
NA | 15 | TRBJ2-7 | TRBV6-5 | NA | CASSYSTDYRYEQYF | TGTGCCAGCAGTTACTCGACTGACTACCGGTACGAGCAGTACTTC
NA | 15 | TRBJ2-7 | TRBV7-2 | TRBD2 | CASSPKTGTNYEQYF | TGTGCCAGCAGCCCCAAAACCGGGACTAACTACGAGCAGTACTTC
NA | 15 | TRBJ2-1 | TRBV10-3 | NA | CAISEKALGSNEQFF | TGTGCCATCAGTGAAAAAGCGTTGGGTAGCAATGAGCAGTTCTTC
NA | 16 | TRBJ2-1 | TRBV15 | TRBD2 | CATSRDPSGKYNEQFF | TGTGCCACCAGCAGAGACCCTAGCGGGAAGTACAATGAGCAGTTCTTC
NA | 16 | TRBJ1-5 | TRBV28 | NA | CASSLFPQTGNQPQHF | TGTGCCAGCAGTTTATTCCCCCAAACAGGGAATCAGCCCCAGCATTTT
NA | 15 | TRBJ2-5 | TRBV7-9 | TRBD1 | CASSPAWDSQETQYF | TGTGCCAGCAGCCCTGCCTGGGACAGCCAAGAGACCCAGTACTTC
NA | 15 | TRBJ2-2 | TRBV10-1 | NA | CASSESGQHTGELFF | TGCGCCAGCAGTGAGTCCGGACAGCACACCGGGGAGCTGTTTTTT
NA | 16 | TRBJ1-2 | TRBV4-2 | TRBD1 | CASSQAGQGRSYGYTF | TGTGCCAGCAGCCAAGCCGGACAGGGTCGCAGCTATGGCTACACCTTC
NA | 14 | TRBJ2-2 | TRBV4-2 | NA | CASSQDRGTGELFF | TGTGCCAGCAGCCAAGATAGGGGGACCGGGGAGCTGTTTTTT
NA | 15 | TRBJ2-5 | TRBV18 | NA | CASSRSTRAQETQYF | TGTGCCAGCTCACGATCGACTAGGGCCCAAGAGACCCAGTACTTC
NA | 15 | TRBJ2-3 | TRBV7-9 | NA | CASSGGMARTDTQYF | TGTGCCAGCAGCGGGGGGATGGCTCGCACAGATACGCAGTATTTT
NA | 15 | TRBJ2-7 | TRBV29-1 | TRBD2 | CSGGPASGSSYEQYF | TGCAGCGGTGGACCGGCTAGCGGGAGCTCCTACGAGCAGTACTTC
once | 16 | TRBJ2-5 | TRBV28 | TRBD1 | CASRRGQARGQETQYF | TGTGCCAGCAGACGAGGACAGGCCCGGGGCCAAGAGACCCAGTACTTC
once | 15 | TRBJ2-3 | TRBV10-1 | TRBD2 | CASSRLAGRTDTQYF | TGCGCCAGCAGTAGACTAGCGGGACGCACAGATACGCAGTATTTT